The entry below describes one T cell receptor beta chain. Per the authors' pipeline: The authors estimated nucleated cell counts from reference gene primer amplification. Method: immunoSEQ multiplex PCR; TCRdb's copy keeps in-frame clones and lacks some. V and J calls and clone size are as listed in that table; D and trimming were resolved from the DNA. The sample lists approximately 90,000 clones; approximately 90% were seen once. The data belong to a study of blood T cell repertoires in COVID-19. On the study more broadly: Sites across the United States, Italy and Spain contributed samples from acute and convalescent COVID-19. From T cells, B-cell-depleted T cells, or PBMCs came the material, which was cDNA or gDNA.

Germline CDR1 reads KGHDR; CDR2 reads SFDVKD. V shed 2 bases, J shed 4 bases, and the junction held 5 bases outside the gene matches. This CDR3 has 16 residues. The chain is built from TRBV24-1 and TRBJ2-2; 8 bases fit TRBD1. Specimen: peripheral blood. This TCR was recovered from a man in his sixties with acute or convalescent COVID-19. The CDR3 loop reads CATSDYRDRRTGELFF. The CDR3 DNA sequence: TGTGCCACCAGTGATTATCGGGACAGGCGCACCGGGGAGCTGTTTTTT.